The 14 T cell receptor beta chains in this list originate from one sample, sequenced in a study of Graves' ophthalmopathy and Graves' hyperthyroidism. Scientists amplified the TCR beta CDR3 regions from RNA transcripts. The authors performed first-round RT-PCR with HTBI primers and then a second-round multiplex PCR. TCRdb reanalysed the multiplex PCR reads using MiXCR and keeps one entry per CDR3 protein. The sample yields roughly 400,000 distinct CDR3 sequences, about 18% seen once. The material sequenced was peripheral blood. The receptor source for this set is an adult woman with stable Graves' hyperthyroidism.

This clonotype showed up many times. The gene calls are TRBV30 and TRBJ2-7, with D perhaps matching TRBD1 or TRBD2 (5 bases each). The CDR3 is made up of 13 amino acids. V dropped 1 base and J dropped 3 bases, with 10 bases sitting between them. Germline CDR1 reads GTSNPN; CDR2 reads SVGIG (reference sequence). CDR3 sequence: CAWSGDANYEQYF. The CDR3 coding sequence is TGTGCCTGGAGTGGGGACGCGAACTACGAGCAGTACTTC. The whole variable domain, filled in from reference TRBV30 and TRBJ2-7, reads SQTIHQWPATLVQPVGSPLSLECTVEGTSNPNLYWYRQAAGRGLQLLFYSVGIGQISSEVPQNLSASRPQDRQFILSSKKLLLSDSGFYLCAWSGDANYEQYFGPGTRLTVT.

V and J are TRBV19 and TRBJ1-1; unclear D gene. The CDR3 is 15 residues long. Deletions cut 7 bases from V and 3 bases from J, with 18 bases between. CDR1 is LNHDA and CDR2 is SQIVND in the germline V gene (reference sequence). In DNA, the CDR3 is TGTGCCAGTAAGGTTTTGTGGGGTCGGGACACTGAAGCTTTCTTT. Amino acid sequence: CASKVLWGRDTEAFF.

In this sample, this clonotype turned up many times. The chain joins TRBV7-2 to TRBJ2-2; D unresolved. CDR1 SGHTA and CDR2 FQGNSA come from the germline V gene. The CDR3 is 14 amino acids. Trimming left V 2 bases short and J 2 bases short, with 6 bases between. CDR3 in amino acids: CASSLMRNTGELFF. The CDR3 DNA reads TGTGCCAGCAGCTTAATGCGTAACACCGGGGAGCTGTTTTTT.

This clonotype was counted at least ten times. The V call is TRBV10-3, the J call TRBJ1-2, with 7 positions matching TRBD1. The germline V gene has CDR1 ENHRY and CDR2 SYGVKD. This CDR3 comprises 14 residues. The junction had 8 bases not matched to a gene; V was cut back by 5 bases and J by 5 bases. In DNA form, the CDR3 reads TGTGCCATCAGTTCCGGGACAGTGACATATGGCTACACCTTC. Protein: CAISSGTVTYGYTF.

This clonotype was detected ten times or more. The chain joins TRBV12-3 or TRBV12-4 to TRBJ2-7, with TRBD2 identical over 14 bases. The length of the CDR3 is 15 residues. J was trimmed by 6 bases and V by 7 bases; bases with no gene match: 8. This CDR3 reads CASTQGLAGVSEQYF. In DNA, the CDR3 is TGTGCCAGCACCCAGGGACTAGCGGGAGTTTCCGAGCAGTACTTC.

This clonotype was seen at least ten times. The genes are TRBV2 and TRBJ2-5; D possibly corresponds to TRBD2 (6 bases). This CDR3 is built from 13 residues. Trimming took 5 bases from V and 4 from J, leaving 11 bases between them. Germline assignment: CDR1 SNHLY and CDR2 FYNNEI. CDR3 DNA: TGTGCCAGCAGTCCCGAAGCGGGAGAGACCCAGTACTTC. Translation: CASSPEAGETQYF.

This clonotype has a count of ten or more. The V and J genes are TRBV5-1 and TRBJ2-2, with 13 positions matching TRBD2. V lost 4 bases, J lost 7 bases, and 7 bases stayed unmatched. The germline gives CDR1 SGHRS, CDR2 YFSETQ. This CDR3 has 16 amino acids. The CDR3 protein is CASSGRTSGSGGELFF. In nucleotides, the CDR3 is TGCGCCAGCAGCGGTAGGACTAGCGGGAGTGGCGGGGAGCTGTTTTTT.

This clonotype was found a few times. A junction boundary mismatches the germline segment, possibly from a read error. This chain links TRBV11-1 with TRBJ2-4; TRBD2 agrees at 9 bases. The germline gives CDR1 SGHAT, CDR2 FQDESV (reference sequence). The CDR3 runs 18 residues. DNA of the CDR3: TGTGCCAGCAGCGAACCCACCAGCGGGAGGCGAGCCCAAAACATTCAGTACTTC. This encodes CASSEPTSGRRAQNIQYF.

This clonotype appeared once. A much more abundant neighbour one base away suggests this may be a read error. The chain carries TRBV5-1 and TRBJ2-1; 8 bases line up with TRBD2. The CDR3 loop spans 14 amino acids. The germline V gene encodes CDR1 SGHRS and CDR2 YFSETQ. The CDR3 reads CASSWLAGGNEKFF. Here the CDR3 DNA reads TGCGCCAGCAGCTGGCTAGCGGGCGGCAATGAGAAGTTCTTC.

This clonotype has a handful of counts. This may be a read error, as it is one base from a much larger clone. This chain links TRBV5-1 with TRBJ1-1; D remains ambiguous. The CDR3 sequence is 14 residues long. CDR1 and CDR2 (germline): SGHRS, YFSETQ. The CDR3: CASSLSRVNTESFF. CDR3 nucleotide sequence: TGCGCCAGCAGCTTGAGTAGGGTCAACACTGAATCTTTCTTT.

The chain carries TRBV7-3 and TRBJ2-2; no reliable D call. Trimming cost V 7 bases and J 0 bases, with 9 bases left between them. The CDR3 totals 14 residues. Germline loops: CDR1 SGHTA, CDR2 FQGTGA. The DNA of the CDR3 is TGTGCCAGCAAAATGAGCGCGAACACCGGGGAGCTGTTTTTT. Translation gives CASKMSANTGELFF.

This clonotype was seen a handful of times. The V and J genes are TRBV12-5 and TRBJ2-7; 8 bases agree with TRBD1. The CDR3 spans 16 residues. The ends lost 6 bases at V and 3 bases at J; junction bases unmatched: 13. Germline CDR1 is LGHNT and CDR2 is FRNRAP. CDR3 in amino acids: CASGPLDTGTGYEQYF. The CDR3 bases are TGTGCTAGTGGCCCACTAGATACCGGGACAGGCTACGAGCAGTACTTC.

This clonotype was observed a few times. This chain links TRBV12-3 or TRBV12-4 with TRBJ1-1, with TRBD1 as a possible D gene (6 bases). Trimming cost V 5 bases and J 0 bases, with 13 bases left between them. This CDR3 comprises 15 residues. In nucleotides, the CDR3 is TGTGCCAGCAGTAAACCCGACAGGATGAACACTGAAGCTTTCTTT. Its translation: CASSKPDRMNTEAFF.

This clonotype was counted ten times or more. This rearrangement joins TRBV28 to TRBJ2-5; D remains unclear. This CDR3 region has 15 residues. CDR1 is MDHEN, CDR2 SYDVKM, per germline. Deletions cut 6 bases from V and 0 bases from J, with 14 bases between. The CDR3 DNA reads TGTGCCAGCAGCTCCCCGCTGGGGTACCAAGAGACCCAGTACTTC. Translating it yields CASSSPLGYQETQYF.